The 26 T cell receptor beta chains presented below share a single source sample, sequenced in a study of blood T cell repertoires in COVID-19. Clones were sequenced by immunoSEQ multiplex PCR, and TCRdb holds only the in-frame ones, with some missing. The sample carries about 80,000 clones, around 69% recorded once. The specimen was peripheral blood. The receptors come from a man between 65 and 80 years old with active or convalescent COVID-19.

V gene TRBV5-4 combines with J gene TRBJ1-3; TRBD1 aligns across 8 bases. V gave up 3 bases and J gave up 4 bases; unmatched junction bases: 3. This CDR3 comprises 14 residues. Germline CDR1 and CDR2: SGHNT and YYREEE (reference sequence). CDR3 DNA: TGTGCCAGCAGCTCACAGGGGGTCGGAAACACCATATATTTT. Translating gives CASSSQGVGNTIYF.

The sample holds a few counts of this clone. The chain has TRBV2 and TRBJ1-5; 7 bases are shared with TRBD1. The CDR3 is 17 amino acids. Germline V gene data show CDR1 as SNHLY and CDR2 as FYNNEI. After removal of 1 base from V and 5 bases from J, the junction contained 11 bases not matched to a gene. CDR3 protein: CASSEDRGRVWHQPQHF. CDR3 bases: TGTGCCAGCAGTGAAGACAGGGGCAGGGTTTGGCATCAGCCCCAGCATTTT.

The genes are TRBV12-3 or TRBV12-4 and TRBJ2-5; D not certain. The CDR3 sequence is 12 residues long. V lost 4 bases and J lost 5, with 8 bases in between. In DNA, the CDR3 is TGTGCCAGCAGTTCCCGGTCGGAGACCCAGTACTTC. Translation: CASSSRSETQYF.

CDR3 bases: TGTGCCAGCAGTTTTGGGACTAGCGGGGGAGAGACCCAGTACTTC. It specifies CASSFGTSGGETQYF. The chain employs TRBV6-5 and TRBJ2-5; 14 nucleotides match TRBD2. V trimming: 4 bases; J trimming: 4 bases; junction bases outside the gene matches: 2. CDR3 size: 15 residues. Germline assignment: CDR1 MNHEY and CDR2 SVGAGI.

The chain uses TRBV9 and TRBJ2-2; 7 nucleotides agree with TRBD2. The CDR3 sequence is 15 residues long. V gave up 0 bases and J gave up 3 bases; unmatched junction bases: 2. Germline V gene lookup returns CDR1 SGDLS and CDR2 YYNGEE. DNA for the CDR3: TGTGCCAGCAGCGTAGGGGACTATCACACCGGGGAGCTGTTTTTT. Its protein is CASSVGDYHTGELFF.

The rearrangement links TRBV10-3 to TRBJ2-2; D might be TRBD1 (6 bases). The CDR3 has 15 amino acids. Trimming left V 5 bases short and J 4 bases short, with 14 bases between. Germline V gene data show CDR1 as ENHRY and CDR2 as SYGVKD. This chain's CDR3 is CAISTTGTPTGELFF. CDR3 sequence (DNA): TGTGCCATCAGTACAACAGGGACCCCCACCGGGGAGCTGTTTTTT.

The CDR3 region has the DNA TGTGCCAGCAGTCCAGACTCCACCTATGGCTACACCTTC. Translation gives CASSPDSTYGYTF. The rearrangement uses TRBV12-3 or TRBV12-4 and TRBJ1-2; no clear D gene. This CDR3 is built from 13 residues. With 5 bases removed from V and 4 bases from J, the gap between germline ends came to 11 bases.

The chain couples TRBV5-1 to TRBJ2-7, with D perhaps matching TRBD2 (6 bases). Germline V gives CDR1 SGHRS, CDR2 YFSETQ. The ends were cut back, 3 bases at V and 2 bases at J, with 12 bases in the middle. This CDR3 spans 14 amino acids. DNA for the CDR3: TGCGCCAGCAGCTCCACACCGGGGGCCTACGAGCAGTACTTC. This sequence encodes CASSSTPGAYEQYF.

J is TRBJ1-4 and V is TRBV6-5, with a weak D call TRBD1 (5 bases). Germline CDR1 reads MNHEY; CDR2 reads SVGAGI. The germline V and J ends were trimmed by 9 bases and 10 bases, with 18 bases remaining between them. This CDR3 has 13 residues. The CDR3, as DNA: TGTGCCAGTTCGCGGGCCGCGGGGGGAAAACTGTTTTTT. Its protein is CASSRAAGGKLFF.

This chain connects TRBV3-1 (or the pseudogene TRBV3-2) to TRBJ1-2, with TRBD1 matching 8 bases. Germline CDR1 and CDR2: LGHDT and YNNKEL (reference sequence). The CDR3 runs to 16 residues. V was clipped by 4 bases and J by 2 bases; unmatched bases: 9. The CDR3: CASSPQDRGRNYGYTF. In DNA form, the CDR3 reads TGTGCCAGCAGCCCCCAAGACAGGGGTAGGAACTATGGCTACACCTTC.

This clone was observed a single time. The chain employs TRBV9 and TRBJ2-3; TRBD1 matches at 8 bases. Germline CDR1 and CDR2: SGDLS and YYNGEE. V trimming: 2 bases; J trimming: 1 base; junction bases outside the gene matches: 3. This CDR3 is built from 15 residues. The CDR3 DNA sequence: TGTGCCAGCAGCGTCCAGGGGGCAGGCACAGATACGCAGTATTTT. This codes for CASSVQGAGTDTQYF.

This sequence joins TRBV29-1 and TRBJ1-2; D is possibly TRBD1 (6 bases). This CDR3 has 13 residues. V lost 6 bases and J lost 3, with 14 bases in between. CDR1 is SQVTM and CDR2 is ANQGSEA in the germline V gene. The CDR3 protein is CSVKQGTDYGYTF. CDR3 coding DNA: TGCAGCGTGAAACAGGGTACCGACTATGGCTACACCTTC.

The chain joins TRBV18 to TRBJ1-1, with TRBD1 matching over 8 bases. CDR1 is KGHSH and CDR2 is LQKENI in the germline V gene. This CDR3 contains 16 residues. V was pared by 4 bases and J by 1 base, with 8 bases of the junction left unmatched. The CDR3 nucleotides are TGTGCCAGCTCACAGGACAGGGTTGGTGGGAACACTGAAGCTTTCTTT. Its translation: CASSQDRVGGNTEAFF.

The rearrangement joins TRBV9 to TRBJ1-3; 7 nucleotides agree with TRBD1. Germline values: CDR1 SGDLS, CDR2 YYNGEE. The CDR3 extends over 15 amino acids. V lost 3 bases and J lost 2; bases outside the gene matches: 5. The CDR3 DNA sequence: TGTGCCAGCAGCGCCCAAGGACAGGCTGGAAACACCATATATTTT. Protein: CASSAQGQAGNTIYF.

DNA of the CDR3: TGCAGTGCGCCACTCACAGATACGCAGTATTTT. Translation: CSAPLTDTQYF. V usage is TRBV20-1 and J usage is TRBJ2-3; D ambiguous. The CDR3 sequence is 11 residues long. CDR1 is DFQATT and CDR2 is SNEGSKA in the germline V gene (reference sequence). V lost 6 bases and J lost 2, with 6 bases in between.

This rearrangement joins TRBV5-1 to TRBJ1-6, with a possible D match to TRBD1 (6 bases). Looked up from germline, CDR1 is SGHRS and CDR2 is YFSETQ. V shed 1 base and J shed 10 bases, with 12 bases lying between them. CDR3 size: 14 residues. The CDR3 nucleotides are TGCGCCAGCAGCTTGTCAGGGGATCGCTCACCCCTCCACTTT. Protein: CASSLSGDRSPLHF. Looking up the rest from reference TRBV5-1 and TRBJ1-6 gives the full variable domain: KAGVTQTPRYLIKTRGQQVTLSCSPISGHRSVSWYQQTPGQGLQFLFEYFSETQRNKGNFPGRFSGRQFSNSRSEMNVSTLELGDSALYLCASSLSGDRSPLHFGNGTRLTVT.

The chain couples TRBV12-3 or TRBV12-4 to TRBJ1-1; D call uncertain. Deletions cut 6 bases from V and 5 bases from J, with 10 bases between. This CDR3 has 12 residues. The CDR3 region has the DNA TGTGCCAGCAGGAAAGAGGGTACTGAAGCTTTCTTT. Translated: CASRKEGTEAFF.

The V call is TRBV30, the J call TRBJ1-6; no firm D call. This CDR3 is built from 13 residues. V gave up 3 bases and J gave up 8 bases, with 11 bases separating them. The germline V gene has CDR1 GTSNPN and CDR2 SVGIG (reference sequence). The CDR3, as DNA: TGTGCCTGGAGAGGGCTCGGGGATTCACCCCTCCACTTT. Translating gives CAWRGLGDSPLHF.

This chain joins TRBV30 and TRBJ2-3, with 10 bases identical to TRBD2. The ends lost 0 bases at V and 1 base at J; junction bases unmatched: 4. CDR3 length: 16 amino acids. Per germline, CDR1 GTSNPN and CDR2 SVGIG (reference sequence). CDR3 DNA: TGTGCCTGGAGTGTAGGGAGCGGGGGGGGCACAGATACGCAGTATTTT. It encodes CAWSVGSGGGTDTQYF.

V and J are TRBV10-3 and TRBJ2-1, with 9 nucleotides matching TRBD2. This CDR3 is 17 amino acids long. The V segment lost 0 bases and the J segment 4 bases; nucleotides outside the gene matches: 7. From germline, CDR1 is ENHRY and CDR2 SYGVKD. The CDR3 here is CAISESRRGGIYNEQFF. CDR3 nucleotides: TGTGCCATCAGTGAGTCGAGGCGGGGGGGGATTTACAATGAGCAGTTCTTC.

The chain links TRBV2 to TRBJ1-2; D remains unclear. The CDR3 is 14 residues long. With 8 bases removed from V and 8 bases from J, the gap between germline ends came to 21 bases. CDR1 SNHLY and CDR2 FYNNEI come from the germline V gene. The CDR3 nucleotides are TGTGCCAGCCGGCCCCAGGTGAGCTCTGGGGGCTACACCTTC. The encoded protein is CASRPQVSSGGYTF.

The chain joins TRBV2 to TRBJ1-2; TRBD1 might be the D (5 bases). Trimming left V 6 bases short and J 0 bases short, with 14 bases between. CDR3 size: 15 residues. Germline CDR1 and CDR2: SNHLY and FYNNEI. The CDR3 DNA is TGTGCCAGCAGATCGGCGACAGCCACTAACTATGGCTACACCTTC. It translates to CASRSATATNYGYTF.

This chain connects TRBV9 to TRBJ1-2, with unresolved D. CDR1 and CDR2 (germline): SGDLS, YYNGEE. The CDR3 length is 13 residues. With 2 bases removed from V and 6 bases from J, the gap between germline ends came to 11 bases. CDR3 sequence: CASSVKRVNGYTF. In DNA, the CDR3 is TGTGCCAGCAGCGTTAAGCGGGTGAATGGCTACACCTTC.

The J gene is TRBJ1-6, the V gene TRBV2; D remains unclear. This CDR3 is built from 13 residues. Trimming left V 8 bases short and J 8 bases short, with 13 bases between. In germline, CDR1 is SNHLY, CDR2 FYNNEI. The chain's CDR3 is CASVDIRDSPLHF. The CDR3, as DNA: TGTGCCAGCGTTGACATACGCGATTCACCCCTCCACTTT.

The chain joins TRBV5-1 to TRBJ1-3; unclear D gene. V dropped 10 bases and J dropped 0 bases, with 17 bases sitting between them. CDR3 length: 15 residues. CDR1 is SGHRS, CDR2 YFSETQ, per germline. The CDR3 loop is CASSRPGISGNTIYF. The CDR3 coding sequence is TGCGCCTCATCCCGTCCAGGAATCTCTGGAAACACCATATATTTT.

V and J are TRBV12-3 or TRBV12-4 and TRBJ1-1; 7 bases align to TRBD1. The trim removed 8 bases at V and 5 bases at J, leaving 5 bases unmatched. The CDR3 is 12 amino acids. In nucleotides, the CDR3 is TGTGCCAGCGGTAACAGGGGAACTGAAGCTTTCTTT. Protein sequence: CASGNRGTEAFF.